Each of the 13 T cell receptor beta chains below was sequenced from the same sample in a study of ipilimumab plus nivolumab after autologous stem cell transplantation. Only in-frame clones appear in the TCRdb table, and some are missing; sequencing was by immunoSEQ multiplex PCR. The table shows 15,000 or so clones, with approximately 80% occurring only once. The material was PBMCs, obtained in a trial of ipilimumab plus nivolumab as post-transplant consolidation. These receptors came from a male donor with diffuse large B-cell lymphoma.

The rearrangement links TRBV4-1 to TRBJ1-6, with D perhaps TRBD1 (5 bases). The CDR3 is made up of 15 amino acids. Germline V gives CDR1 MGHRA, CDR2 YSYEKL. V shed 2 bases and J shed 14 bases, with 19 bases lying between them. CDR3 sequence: CASSQISDGGSTLHF. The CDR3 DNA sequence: TGCGCCAGCAGCCAAATCTCTGACGGGGGAAGCACCCTCCACTTT.

This CDR3 reads CASSQDHAGGTDTQYF. CDR3 sequence (DNA): TGCGCCAGCAGCCAAGATCATGCAGGGGGCACAGATACGCAGTATTTT. The genes are TRBV4-1 and TRBJ2-3, with D possibly TRBD1 on 6 matching bases. This CDR3 has 16 residues. CDR1 MGHRA and CDR2 YSYEKL come from the germline V gene. Trimming shortened V by 0 bases and J by 1 base, and 11 bases separated the two germline ends.

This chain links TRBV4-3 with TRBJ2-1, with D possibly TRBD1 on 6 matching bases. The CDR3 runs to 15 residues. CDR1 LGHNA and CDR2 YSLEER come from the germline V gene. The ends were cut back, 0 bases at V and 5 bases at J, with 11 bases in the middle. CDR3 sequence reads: CASSQERWTDNEQFF. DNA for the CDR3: TGCGCCAGCAGCCAAGAAAGGTGGACAGACAATGAGCAGTTCTTC.

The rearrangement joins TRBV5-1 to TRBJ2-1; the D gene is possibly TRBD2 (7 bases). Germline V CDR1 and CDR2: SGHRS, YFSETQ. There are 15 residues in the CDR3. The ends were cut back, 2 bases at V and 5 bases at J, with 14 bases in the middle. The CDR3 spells CASSFGGPSNNEQFF. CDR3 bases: TGCGCCAGCAGCTTCGGGGGGCCTTCAAACAATGAGCAGTTCTTC.

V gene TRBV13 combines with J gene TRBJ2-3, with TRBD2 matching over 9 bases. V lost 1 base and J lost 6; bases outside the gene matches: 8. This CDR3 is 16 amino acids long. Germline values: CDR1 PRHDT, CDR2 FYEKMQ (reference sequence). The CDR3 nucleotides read TGTGCCAGCAGCTTAGAGCGGGGGGCCCGCCGGGATACGCAGTATTTT. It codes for CASSLERGARRDTQYF.

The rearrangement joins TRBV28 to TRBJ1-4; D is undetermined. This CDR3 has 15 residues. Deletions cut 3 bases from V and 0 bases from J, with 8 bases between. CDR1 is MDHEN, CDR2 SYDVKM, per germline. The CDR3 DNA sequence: TGTGCCAGCAGTTTCCTTCTAGCAACTAATGAAAAACTGTTTTTT. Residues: CASSFLLATNEKLFF.

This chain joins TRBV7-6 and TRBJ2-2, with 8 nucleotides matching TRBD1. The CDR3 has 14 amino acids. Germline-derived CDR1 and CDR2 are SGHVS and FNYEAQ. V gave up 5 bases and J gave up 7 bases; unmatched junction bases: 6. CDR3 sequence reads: CASSVGQGVGELFF. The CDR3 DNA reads TGTGCCAGCAGCGTTGGACAGGGTGTCGGGGAGCTGTTTTTT.

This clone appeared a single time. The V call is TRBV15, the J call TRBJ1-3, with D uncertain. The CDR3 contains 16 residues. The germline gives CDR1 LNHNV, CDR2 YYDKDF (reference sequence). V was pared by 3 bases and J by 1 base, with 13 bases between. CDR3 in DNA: TGTGCCACCAGCAGGGAGGAAAGTCCTTCTGGAAACACCATATATTTT. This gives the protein CATSREESPSGNTIYF.

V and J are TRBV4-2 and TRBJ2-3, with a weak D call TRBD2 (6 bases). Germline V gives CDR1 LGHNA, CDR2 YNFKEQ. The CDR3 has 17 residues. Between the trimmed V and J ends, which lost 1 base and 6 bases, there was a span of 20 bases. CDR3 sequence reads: CASSQVARTTGGDTQYF. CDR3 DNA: TGTGCCAGCAGCCAAGTGGCTCGGACGACTGGGGGGGATACGCAGTATTTT.

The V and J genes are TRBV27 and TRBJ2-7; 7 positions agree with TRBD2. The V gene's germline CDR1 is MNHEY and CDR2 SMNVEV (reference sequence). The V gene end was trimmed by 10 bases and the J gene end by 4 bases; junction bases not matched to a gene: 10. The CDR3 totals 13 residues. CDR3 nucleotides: TGTGCCACGGGGGACTATCCCAGTTACGAGCAGTACTTC. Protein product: CATGDYPSYEQYF.

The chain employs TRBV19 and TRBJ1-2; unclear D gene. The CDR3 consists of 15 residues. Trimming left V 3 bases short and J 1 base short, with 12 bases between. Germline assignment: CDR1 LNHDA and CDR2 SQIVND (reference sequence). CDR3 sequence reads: CASSIRLGYNYGYTF. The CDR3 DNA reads TGTGCCAGTAGTATTAGACTCGGATATAACTATGGCTACACCTTC.

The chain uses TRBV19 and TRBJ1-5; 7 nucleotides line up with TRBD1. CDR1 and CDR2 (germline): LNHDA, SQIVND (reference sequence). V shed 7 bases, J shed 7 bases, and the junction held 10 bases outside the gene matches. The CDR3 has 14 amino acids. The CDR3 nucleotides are TGTGCCAGTAACGTTGTCAGGGGGAACCAGCCCCAGCATTTT. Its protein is CASNVVRGNQPQHF.

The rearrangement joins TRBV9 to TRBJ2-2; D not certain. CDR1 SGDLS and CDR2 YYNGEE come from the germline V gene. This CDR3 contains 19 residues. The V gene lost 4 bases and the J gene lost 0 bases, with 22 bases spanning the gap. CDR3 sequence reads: CASSTPRHGTRTNTGELFF. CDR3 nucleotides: TGTGCCAGCAGCACACCAAGACACGGAACCAGAACGAACACCGGGGAGCTGTTTTTT.